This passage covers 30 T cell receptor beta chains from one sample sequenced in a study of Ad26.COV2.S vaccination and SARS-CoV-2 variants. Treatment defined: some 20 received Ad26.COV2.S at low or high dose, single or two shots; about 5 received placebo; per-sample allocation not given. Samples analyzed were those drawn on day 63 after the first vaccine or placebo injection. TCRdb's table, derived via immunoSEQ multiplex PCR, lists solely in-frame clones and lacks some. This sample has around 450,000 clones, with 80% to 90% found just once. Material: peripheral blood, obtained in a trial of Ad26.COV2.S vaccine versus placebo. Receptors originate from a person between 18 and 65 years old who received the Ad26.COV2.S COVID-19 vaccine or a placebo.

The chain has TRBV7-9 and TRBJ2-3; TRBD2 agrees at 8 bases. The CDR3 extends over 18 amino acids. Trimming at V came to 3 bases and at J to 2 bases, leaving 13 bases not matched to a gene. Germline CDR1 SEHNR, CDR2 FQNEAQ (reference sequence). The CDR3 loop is CASSFGRFSGIHTDTQYF. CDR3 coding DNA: TGTGCCAGCAGCTTCGGCCGGTTTAGCGGGATACACACAGATACGCAGTATTTT.

CDR3 nucleotide sequence: TGTGCCAGCAGCTCCCAGGGGGCCTACAATGAGCAGTTCTTC. Residues: CASSSQGAYNEQFF. The J gene is TRBJ2-1, the V gene TRBV7-3; 7 positions match TRBD1. This CDR3 contains 14 residues. Germline-derived CDR1 and CDR2 are SGHTA and FQGTGA. Germline trimming cut 4 bases from V and 2 bases from J; bases unmatched to any gene: 2.

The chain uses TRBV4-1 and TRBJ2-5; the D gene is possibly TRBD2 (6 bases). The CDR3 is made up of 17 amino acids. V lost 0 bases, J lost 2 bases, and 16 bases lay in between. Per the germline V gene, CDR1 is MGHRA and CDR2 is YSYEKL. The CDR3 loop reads CASSQEGHRGLQETQYF. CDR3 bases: TGCGCCAGCAGCCAAGAAGGCCATCGGGGACTGCAAGAGACCCAGTACTTC.

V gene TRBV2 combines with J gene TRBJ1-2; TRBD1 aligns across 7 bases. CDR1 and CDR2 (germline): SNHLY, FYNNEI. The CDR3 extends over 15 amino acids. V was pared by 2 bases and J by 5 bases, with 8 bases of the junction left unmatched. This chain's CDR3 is CASSETWQGVYGYTF. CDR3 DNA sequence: TGTGCCAGCAGTGAAACGTGGCAGGGGGTTTATGGCTACACCTTC. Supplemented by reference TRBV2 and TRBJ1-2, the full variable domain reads EPEVTQTPSHQVTQMGQEVILRCVPISNHLYFYWYRQILGQKVEFLVSFYNNEISEKSEIFDDQFSVERPDGSNFTLKIRSTKLEDSAMYFCASSETWQGVYGYTFGSGTRLTVV.

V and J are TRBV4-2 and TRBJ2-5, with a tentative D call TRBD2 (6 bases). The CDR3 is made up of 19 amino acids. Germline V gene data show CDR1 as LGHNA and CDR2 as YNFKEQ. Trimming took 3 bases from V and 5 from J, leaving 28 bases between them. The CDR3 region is CASSQVWGTPPGNGETQYF. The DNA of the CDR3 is TGTGCCAGCAGCCAGGTCTGGGGGACTCCGCCCGGGAATGGGGAGACCCAGTACTTC.

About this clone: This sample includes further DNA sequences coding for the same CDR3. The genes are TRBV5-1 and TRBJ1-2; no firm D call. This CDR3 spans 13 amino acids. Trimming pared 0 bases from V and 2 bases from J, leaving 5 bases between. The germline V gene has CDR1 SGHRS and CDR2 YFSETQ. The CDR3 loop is CASSLDRNYGYTF. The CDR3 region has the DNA TGCGCCAGCAGCTTGGACAGAAACTATGGCTACACCTTC. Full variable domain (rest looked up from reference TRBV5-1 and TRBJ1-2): KAGVTQTPRYLIKTRGQQVTLSCSPISGHRSVSWYQQTPGQGLQFLFEYFSETQRNKGNFPGRFSGRQFSNSRSEMNVSTLELGDSALYLCASSLDRNYGYTFGSGTRLTVV.

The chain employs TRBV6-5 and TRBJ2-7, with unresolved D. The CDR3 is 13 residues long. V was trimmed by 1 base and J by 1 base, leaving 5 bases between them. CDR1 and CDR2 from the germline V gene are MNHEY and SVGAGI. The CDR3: CASSYWKSYEQYF. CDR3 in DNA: TGTGCCAGCAGTTACTGGAAATCCTACGAGCAGTACTTC.

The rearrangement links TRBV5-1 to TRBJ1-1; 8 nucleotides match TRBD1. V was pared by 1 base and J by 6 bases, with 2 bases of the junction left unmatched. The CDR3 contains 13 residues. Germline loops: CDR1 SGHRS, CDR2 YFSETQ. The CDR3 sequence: CASSLNRGAEAFF. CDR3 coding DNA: TGCGCCAGCAGCTTGAACAGGGGGGCTGAAGCTTTCTTT.

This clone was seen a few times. The DNA for the CDR3 is TGTGCCAGTAGAGGTGACAGGGCTAGAAGACAGCCCCAGCATTTT. Translating it yields CASRGDRARRQPQHF. The chain employs TRBV19 and TRBJ1-5, with 7 bases that match TRBD1. Germline V gives CDR1 LNHDA, CDR2 SQIVND (reference sequence). With 6 bases clipped from V and 7 bases from J, the junction kept 12 bases outside the gene matches. The CDR3 has 15 amino acids.

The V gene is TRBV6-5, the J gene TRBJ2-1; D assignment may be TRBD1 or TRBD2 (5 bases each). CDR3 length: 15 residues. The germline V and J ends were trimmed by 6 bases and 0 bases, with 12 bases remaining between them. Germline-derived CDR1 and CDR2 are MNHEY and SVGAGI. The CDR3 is CASRLEGSSYNEQFF. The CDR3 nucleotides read TGTGCCAGCAGACTAGAGGGGAGCTCCTACAATGAGCAGTTCTTC.

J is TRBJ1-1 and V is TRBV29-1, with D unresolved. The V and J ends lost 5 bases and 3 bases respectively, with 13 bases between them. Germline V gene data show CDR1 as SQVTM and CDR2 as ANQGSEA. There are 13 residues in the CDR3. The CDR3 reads CSVKGYRDTEAFF. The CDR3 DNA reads TGCAGCGTTAAGGGTTATAGGGACACTGAAGCTTTCTTT.

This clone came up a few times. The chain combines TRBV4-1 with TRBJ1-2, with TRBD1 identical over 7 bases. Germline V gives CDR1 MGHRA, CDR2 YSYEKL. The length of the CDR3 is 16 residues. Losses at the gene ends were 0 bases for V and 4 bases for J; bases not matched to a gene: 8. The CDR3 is CASSQDLQGLVYGYTF. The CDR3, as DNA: TGCGCCAGCAGCCAAGACCTACAGGGGTTGGTCTATGGCTACACCTTC.

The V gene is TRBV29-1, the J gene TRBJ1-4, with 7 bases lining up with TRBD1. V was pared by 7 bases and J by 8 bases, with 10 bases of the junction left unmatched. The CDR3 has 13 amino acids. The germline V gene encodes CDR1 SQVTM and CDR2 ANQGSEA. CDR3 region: CSALKGGAEKLFF. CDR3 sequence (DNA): TGCAGCGCCTTAAAAGGGGGCGCGGAAAAACTGTTTTTT.

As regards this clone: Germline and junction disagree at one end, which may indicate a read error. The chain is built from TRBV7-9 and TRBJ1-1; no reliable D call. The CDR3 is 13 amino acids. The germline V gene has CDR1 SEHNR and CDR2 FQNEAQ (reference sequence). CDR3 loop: CVSGEILPTEAFF. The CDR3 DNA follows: TGTGTCAGCGGCGAAATTTTACCCACTGAAGCTTTCTTT.

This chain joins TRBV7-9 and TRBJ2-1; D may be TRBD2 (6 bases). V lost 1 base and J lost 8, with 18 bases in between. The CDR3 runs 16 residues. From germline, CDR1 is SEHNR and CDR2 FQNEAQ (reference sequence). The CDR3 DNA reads TGTGCCAGCAGCTTAGGCAAGCGGGTGGCCACCGATGAGCAGTTCTTC. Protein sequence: CASSLGKRVATDEQFF.

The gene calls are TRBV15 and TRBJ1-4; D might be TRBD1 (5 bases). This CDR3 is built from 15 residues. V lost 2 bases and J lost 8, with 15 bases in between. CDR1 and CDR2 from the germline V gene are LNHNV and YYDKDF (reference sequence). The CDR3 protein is CATSRQGLVREKLFF. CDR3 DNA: TGTGCCACCAGCAGACAGGGTCTCGTTAGAGAAAAACTGTTTTTT.

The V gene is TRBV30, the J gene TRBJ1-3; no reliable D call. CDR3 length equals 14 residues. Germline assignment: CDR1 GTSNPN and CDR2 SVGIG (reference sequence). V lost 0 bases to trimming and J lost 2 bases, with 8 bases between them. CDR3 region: CAWSVRGAGNTIYF. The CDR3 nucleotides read TGTGCCTGGAGTGTACGCGGGGCTGGAAACACCATATATTTT.

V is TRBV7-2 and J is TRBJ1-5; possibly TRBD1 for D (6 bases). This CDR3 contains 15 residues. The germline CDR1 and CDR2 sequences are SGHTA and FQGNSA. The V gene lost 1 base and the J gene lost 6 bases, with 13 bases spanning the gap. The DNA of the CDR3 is TGTGCCAGCAGCTTAGTTGGACAGAGCGGTCAGCCCCAGCATTTT. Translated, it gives CASSLVGQSGQPQHF.

In nucleotides, the CDR3 is TGTGCCAGTAGTATCGGACAATTCAGAGAGACCCAGTACTTC. Translation gives CASSIGQFRETQYF. The gene calls are TRBV19 and TRBJ2-5; tentative D call: TRBD1 (5 bases). The CDR3 length is 14 residues. Germline V CDR1 and CDR2: LNHDA, SQIVND (reference sequence). Between the trimmed V and J ends, which lost 3 bases and 4 bases, there was a span of 12 bases.

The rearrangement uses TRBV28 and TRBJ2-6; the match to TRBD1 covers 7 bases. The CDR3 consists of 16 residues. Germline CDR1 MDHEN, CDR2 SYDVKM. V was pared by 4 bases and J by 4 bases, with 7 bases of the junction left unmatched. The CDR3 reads CASSSPGTAGANVLTF. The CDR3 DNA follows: TGTGCCAGCAGTTCCCCCGGGACAGCAGGGGCCAACGTCCTGACTTTC. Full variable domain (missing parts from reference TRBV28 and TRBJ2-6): DVKVTQSSRYLVKRTGEKVFLECVQDMDHENMFWYRQDPGLGLRLIYFSYDVKMKEKGDIPEGYSVSREKKERFSLILESASTNQTSMYLCASSSPGTAGANVLTFGAGSRLTVL.

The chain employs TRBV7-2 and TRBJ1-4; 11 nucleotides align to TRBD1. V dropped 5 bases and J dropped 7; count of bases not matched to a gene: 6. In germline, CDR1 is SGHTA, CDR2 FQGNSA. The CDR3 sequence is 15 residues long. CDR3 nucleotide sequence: TGTGCCAGCAGCAAACCGGGACAGGGGGGTGAAAAACTGTTTTTT. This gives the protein CASSKPGQGGEKLFF.

CDR3 nucleotide sequence: TGTGCCAGCTCACCGACCCCCATAGCGGGAGCCTCCTACGAGCAGTACGTC. Its protein is CASSPTPIAGASYEQYV. The J gene is TRBJ2-7, the V gene TRBV18; 9 bases line up with TRBD2. CDR3 length equals 17 residues. V gave up 3 bases and J gave up 0 bases; unmatched junction bases: 9. Germline assignment: CDR1 KGHSH and CDR2 LQKENI.

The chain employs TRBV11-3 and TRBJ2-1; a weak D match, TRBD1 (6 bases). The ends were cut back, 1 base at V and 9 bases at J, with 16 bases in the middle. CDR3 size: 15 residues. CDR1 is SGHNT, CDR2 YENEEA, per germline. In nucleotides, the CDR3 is TGTGCCAGCAGCTTAGGGGGGCCATTTGGCTCTGAGCAGTTCTTC. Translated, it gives CASSLGGPFGSEQFF.

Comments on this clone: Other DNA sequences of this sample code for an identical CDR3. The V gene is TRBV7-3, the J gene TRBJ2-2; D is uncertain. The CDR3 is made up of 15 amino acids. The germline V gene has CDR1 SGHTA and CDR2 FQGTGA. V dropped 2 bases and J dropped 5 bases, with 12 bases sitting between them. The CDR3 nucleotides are TGTGCCAGCAGCTTACGGTCAGGATCTACCGGGGAGCTGTTTTTT. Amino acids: CASSLRSGSTGELFF.

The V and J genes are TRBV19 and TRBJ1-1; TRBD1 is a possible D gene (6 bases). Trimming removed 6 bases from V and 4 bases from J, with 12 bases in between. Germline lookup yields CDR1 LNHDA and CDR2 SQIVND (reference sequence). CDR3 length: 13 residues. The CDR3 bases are TGTGCCAGTAGCCACAGGGTAGGCACTGAAGCTTTCTTT. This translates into CASSHRVGTEAFF.

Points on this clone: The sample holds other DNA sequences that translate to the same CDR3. The CDR3 here is CASSVGSYNEQFF. The CDR3 DNA is TGTGCCAGCAGCGTTGGCAGCTACAATGAGCAGTTCTTC. The chain uses TRBV9 and TRBJ2-1, with D uncertain. Germline loops: CDR1 SGDLS, CDR2 YYNGEE. CDR3 length: 13 amino acids. The ends were cut back, 2 bases at V and 3 bases at J, with 6 bases in the middle.

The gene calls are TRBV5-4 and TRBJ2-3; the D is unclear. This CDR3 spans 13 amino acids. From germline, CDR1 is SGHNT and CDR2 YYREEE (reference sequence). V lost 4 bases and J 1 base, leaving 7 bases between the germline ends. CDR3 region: CASSPSGTDTQYF. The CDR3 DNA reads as TGTGCCAGCAGCCCTAGTGGCACAGATACGCAGTATTTT.

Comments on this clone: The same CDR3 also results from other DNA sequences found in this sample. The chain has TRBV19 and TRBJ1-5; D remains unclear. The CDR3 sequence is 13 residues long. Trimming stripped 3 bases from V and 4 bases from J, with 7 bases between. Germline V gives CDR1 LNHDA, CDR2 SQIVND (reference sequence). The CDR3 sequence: CASSILRNQPQHF. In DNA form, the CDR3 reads TGTGCCAGTAGTATTCTGAGGAATCAGCCCCAGCATTTT.

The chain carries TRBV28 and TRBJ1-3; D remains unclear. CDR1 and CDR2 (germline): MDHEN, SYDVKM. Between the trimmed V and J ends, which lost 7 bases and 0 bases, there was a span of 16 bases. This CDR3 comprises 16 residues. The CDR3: CASNPTRPGSGNTIYF. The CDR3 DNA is TGTGCCAGCAACCCTACCCGGCCAGGCTCTGGAAACACCATATATTTT.

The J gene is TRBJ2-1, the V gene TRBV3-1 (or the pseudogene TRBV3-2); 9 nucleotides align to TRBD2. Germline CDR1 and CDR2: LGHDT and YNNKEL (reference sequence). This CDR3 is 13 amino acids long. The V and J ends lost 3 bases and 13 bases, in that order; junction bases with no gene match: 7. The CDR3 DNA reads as TGTGCCAGCAGCCAGGGGGGGGGACTAGCTCAGTTCTTC. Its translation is CASSQGGGLAQFF.